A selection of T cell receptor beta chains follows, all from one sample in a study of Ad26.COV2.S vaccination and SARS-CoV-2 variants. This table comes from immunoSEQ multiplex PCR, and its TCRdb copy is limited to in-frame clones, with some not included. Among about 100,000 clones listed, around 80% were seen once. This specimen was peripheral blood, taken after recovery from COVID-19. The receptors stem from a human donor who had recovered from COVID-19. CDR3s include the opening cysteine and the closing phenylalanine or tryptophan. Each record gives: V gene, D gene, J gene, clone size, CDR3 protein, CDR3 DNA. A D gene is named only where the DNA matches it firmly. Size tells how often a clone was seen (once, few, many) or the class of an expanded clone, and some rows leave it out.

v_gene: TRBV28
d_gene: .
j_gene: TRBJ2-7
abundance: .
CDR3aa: CASQGAGWGRSSYEQYF
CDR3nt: TGTGCCAGCCAGGGCGCCGGGTGGGGTCGAAGCTCCTACGAGCAGTACTTC

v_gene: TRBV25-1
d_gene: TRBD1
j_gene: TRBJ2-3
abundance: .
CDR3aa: CASSELTGGTDTQYF
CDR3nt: TGTGCCAGCAGTGAATTGACAGGGGGTACAGATACGCAGTATTTT

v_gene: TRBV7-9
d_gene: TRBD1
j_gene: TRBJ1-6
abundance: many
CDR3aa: CASSSIRTGFNSPLHF
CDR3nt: TGTGCCAGCAGCTCCATCCGGACAGGCTTTAATTCACCCCTCCACTTT

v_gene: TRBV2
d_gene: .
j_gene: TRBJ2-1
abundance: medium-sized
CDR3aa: CASSRDDGNEQFF
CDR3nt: TGTGCCAGCAGCCGCGACGACGGCAATGAGCAGTTCTTC

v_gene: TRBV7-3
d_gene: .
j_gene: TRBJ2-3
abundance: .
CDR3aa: CASSFEYPTDTQYF
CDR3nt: TGTGCCAGCAGCTTCGAGTACCCCACAGATACGCAGTATTTT

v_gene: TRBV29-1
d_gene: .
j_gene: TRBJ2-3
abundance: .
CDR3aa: CSVDPTLGTQYF
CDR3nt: TGCAGCGTTGATCCTACCCTTGGTACGCAGTATTTT

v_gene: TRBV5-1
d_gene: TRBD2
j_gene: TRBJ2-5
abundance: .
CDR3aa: CASSLALLAGPQETQYF
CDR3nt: TGCGCCAGCAGCTTGGCCCTACTAGCGGGGCCCCAAGAGACCCAGTACTTC

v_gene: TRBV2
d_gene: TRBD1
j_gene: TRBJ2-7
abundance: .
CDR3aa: CASSWDRDGYEQYF
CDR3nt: TGTGCCAGCAGTTGGGACAGGGATGGGTACGAGCAGTACTTC

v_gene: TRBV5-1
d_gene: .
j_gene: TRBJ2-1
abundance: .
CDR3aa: CASSFNLAYNEQFF
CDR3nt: TGCGCCAGCAGCTTCAATCTAGCTTACAATGAGCAGTTCTTC

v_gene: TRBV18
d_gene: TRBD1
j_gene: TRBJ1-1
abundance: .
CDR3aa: CASSVYRDRDVNTEAFF
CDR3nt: TGTGCCAGCTCAGTATACCGGGACAGGGACGTGAACACTGAAGCTTTCTTT

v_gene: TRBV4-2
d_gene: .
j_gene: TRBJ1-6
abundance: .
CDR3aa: CASSQDPRGSYNSPLHF
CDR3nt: TGTGCCAGCAGCCAAGATCCTCGAGGGTCCTATAATTCACCCCTCCACTTT

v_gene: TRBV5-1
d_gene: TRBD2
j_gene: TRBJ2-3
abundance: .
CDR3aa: CASSSVSGGSTDTQYF
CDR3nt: TGCGCCAGCAGCTCGGTCAGCGGGGGGTCCACAGATACGCAGTATTTT

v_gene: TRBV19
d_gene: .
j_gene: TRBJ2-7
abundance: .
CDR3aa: CASSLSGGGLYEQYF
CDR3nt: TGTGCCAGTAGTCTCAGTGGAGGGGGCTTATACGAGCAGTACTTC

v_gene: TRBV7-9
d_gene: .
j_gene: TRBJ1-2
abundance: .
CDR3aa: CASSLAGGGGPPNYGYTF
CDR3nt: TGTGCCAGCAGCTTAGCGGGCGGGGGTGGACCCCCTAACTATGGCTACACCTTC

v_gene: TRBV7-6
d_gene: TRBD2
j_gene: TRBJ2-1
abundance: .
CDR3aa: CASSLQAGGTSYNEQFF
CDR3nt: TGTGCCAGCAGCTTACAAGCGGGGGGGACAAGTTACAATGAGCAGTTCTTC

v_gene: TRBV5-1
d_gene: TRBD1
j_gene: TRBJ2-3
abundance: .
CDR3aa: CASSLDGTASTDTQYF
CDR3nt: TGCGCCAGCAGCTTGGATGGGACAGCTAGCACAGATACGCAGTATTTT

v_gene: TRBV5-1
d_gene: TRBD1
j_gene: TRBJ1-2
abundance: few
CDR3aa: CASSAGQEIYGYTF
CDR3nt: TGCGCCAGCAGCGCAGGACAGGAGATCTATGGCTACACCTTC

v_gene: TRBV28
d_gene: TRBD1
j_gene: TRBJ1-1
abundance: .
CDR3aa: CASRAGGSTEAFF
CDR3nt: TGTGCCAGCAGGGCAGGGGGTAGTACTGAAGCTTTCTTT

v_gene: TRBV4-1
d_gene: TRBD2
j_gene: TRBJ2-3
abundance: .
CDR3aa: CASSQPLSGGGTDTQYF
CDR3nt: TGCGCCAGCAGCCAACCGCTAAGCGGGGGGGGTACAGATACGCAGTATTTT

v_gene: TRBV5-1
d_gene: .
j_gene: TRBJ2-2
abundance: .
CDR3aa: CASSLREAGELFF
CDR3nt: TGCGCCAGCAGCCTGAGGGAGGCGGGGGAGCTGTTTTTT

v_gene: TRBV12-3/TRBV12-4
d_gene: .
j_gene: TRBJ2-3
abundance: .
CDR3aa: CASRSDADTQYF
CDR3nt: TGTGCCAGCAGATCAGACGCAGATACGCAGTATTTT

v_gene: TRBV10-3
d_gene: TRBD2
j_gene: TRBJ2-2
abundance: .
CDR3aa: CAISLLAGEDGGELFF
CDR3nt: TGTGCCATCAGCCTACTAGCGGGGGAAGACGGCGGGGAGCTGTTTTTT

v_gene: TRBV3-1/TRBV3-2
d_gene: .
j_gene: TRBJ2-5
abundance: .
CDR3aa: CASSLRQETQYF
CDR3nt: TGTGCCAGCAGCCTTCGCCAAGAGACCCAGTACTTC

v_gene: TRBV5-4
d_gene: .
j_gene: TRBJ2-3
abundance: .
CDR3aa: CASSFLDTQYF
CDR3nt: TGTGCCAGCAGCTTCTTGGATACGCAGTATTTT

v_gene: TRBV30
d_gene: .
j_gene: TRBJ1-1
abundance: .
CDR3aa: CACNSGRSNTEAFF
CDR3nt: TGTGCCTGCAATAGTGGACGGTCGAACACTGAAGCTTTCTTT

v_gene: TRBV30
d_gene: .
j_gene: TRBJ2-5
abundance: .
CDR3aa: CAWGKSVQETQYF
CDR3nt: TGTGCCTGGGGAAAATCGGTACAAGAGACCCAGTACTTC

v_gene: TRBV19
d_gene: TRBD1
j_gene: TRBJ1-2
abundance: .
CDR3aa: CASSIDRAYGYTF
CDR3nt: TGTGCCAGTAGCATCGACAGGGCCTATGGCTACACCTTC

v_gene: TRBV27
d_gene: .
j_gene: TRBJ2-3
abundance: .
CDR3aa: CASSSTPLWYQLTDTQYF
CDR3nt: TGTGCCAGCAGTTCAACACCACTCTGGTACCAACTCACAGATACGCAGTATTTT

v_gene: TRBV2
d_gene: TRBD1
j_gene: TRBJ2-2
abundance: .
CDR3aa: CASSTRDRVNTGELFF
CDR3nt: TGTGCCAGCAGTACCCGGGACAGGGTTAACACCGGGGAGCTGTTTTTT

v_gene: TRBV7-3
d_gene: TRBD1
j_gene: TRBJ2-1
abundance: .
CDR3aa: CASSLKGIVGTVNNEQFF
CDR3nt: TGTGCCAGCAGCTTAAAGGGCATAGTTGGGACAGTTAACAATGAGCAGTTCTTC

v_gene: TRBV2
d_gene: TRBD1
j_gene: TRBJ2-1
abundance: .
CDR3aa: CASSLTGNEQFF
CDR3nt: TGTGCCAGCAGCCTGACAGGGAATGAGCAGTTCTTC

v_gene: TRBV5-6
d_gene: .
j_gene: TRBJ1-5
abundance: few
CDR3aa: CASSLGRGSNQPQHF
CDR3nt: TGTGCCAGCAGCCTTGGAAGGGGGAGCAATCAGCCCCAGCATTTT

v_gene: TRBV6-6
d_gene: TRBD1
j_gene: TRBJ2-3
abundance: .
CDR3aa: CASSLGGGTGTGFSDTQYF
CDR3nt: TGTGCCAGCAGTCTCGGCGGGGGAACCGGGACAGGGTTCTCAGATACGCAGTATTTT

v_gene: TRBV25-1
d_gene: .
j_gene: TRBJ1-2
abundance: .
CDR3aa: CASSESPGAGGYTF
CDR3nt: TGTGCCAGCAGTGAATCGCCGGGGGCTGGAGGCTACACCTTC

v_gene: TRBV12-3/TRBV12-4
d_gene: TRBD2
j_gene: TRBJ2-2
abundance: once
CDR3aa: CASSLGGIGELFF
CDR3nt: TGTGCCAGCAGTTTGGGGGGGATCGGGGAGCTGTTTTTT

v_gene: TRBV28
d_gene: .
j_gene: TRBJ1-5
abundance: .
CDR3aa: CASRETGPNQPQHF
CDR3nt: TGTGCCAGCAGGGAAACAGGGCCCAATCAGCCCCAGCATTTT

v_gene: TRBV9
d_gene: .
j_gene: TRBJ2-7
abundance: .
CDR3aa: CASSVRWDSPYEQYF
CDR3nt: TGTGCCAGCAGCGTCCGATGGGACTCTCCCTACGAGCAGTACTTC

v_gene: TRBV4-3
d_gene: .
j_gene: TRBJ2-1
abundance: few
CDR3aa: CASSQGTVGSYNEQFF
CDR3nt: TGCGCCAGCAGCCAAGGGACAGTAGGTTCCTACAATGAGCAGTTCTTC

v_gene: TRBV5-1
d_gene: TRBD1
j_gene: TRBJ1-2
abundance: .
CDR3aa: CASSWDFRGSDYGYTF
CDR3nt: TGCGCCAGCAGCTGGGACTTCAGGGGGAGTGACTATGGCTACACCTTC

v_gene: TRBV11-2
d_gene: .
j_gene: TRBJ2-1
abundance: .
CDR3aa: CASSLSGISLLLNEQFF
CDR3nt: TGTGCCAGCAGCTTATCCGGGATCAGCCTATTACTCAATGAGCAGTTCTTC

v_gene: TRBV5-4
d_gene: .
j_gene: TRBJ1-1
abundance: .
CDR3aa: CASSLSTEAFF
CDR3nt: TGTGCCAGCAGCTTATCTACTGAAGCTTTCTTT

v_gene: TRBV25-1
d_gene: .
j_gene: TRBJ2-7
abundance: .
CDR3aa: CASSPNSYEQYF
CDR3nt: TGTGCCAGCAGTCCTAACAGTTACGAGCAGTACTTC

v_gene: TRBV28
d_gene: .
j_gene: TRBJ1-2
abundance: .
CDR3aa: CASKTDPYGYTF
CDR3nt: TGTGCCAGCAAGACAGATCCCTATGGCTACACCTTC

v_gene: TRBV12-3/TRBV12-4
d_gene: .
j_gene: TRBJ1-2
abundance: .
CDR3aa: CASRSGRTDGYTF
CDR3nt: TGTGCCAGCAGATCCGGACGGACCGATGGCTACACCTTC

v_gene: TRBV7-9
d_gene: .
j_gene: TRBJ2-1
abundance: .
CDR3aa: CASSLSNEQFF
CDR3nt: TGTGCCAGCAGCTTGTCCAATGAGCAGTTCTTC

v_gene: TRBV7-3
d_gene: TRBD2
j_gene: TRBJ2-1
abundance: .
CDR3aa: CASSLLPTSGGAFNEQFF
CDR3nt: TGTGCCAGCAGCCTCCTACCGACTAGCGGGGGGGCGTTCAATGAGCAGTTCTTC

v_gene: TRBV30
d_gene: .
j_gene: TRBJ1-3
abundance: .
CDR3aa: CAWSGSNLGNTIYF
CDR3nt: TGTGCCTGGAGTGGATCAAATCTTGGAAACACCATATATTTT

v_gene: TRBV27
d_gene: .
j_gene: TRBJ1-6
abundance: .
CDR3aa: CASSLFLAGSNSPLHF
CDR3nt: TGTGCCAGCAGTCTCTTCCTGGCAGGGTCTAATTCACCCCTCCACTTT

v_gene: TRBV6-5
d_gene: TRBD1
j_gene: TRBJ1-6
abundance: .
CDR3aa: CASRDRVNSPLHF
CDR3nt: TGTGCCAGCAGAGACAGGGTTAATTCACCCCTCCACTTT

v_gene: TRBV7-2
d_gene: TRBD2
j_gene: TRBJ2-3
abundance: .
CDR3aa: CASSEARGGRSTDTQYF
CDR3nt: TGTGCCAGCAGCGAAGCGCGGGGGGGCCGATCGACAGATACGCAGTATTTT

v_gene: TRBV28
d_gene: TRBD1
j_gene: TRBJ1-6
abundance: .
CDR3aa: CASSSGQEGSPLHF
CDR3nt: TGTGCCAGCAGTTCGGGACAGGAGGGTTCACCCCTCCACTTT

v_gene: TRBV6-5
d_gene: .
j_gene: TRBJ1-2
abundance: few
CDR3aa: CASFINYGYTF
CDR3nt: TGTGCCAGTTTTATAAACTATGGCTACACCTTC

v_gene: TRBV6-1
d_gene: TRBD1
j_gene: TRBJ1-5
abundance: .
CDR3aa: CASSGTGGLGNQPQHF
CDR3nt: TGTGCCAGCAGTGGGACAGGCGGGCTCGGCAATCAGCCCCAGCATTTT